This T cell receptor (beta chain) was sequenced in a study of Graves' ophthalmopathy and Graves' hyperthyroidism. CDR1 DFQATT and CDR2 SNEGSKA come from the germline V gene (reference sequence). The CDR3 contains 15 residues. A remark on this clonotype: Its cognate antigen is unknown. Relative to the germline gene, one junction end is altered; a read error may explain this.

Study-level results: The model forecast ophthalmopathy progression, reaching 70.59% sensitivity and 72% to 80% specificity.

RNA transcripts served as template for amplifying TCR beta CDR3 sequences. After a first-round RT-PCR with HTBI primers, a second-round multiplex PCR was run. TCRdb re-analysed the multiplex PCR reads in MiXCR, keeping a single row per CDR3 protein. The repertoire consists of a few hundred thousand distinct CDR3 sequences, with 15% to 20% occurring once and the leading ten covering 9% to 15%. Sequenced input: peripheral blood. This chain links TRBV20-1 with TRBJ2-5; 10 nucleotides match TRBD2. This TCR came from an adult man with Graves' ophthalmopathy. For the CDR3, the DNA is TGCAGTGCTAGAGTGTCTAGCGGGGGCCAAGGGACCCAGTACTTC. Translated: CSARVSSGGQGTQYF.